This record looks at one T cell receptor (beta chain) sequence and its context. What it binds is not known. The PCR had 60 Vbeta and 13 Jbeta primers. Only in-frame clones appear in the TCRdb table, and some are missing; sequencing was by immunoSEQ multiplex PCR. The table lists approximately 150,000 clones, over 75% of them singletons, with over 1.5% in the top ten. These data are taken from a study of cytomegalovirus exposure and HLA in healthy donors. Study-wide results and limits: Judged likely to be a sequencing artifact was a cluster of highly shared sequence variants. At a 0.05 false discovery rate, a later analysis found 18,000 or so TCR beta sequences to be associated with HLA alleles.

The J segment lost 4 bases and the V segment lost 0 bases, leaving 11 bases of the junction unmatched. Germline lookup yields CDR1 MGHRA and CDR2 YSYEKL. This CDR3 has 17 residues. The donors, nominally healthy at sampling, likely had unrecorded immune exposures. The source of this sequence is a man aged 35-49 years in good health and CMV-seronegative. The chain combines TRBV4-1 with TRBJ2-7; TRBD1 agrees at 8 bases. Sequenced material: PBMCs. As DNA, the CDR3 is TGCGCCAGCAGCCAAGAGCCCTCAGGGGGCGATCGATACGAGCAGTACTTC. This codes for CASSQEPSGGDRYEQYF.